One sample yielded the 5 T cell receptor beta chains listed below, sequenced in a study of regulatory T cells in long-lasting Graves disease. Time point in this sample: newly diagnosed GD, antithyroid drugs for less than 3 months. There was RNA extracted from PBMCs, and the TCR library was made from it. Through Arm-PCR of CDR3 regions and iRepertoire HTBI primers, TCR beta libraries were built. TCRdb reprocessed the multiplex PCR reads via MiXCR and lists one record per CDR3 protein. This table holds about 400,000 distinct CDR3 sequences, approximately 16% found once. This sample was shared with a second study, whose subject was T cells in Graves' hyperthyroidism and ophthalmopathy.

Sequencing used peripheral blood mononuclear cells (PBMCs), obtained at new diagnosis, from a patient treated with antithyroid drugs. The source is a woman in her 40s with Graves disease.

This clonotype has a count of ten or more. The chain combines TRBV12-3 or TRBV12-4 with TRBJ2-1; D is perhaps TRBD2 (5 bases). This CDR3 contains 16 residues. Trimming took off 6 bases at V and 8 bases at J, with 23 bases between the two ends. In DNA, the CDR3 is TGTGCCAGCAGCCCCACCGAGCTAGCCCCGTTGGATGAGCAGTTCTTC. Translating gives CASSPTELAPLDEQFF.

The chain is built from TRBV2 and TRBJ2-1; TRBD2 matches at 13 bases. The CDR3 runs 15 residues. V was pared by 8 bases and J by 4 bases, with 5 bases of the junction left unmatched. Germline-derived CDR1 and CDR2 are SNHLY and FYNNEI. The CDR3 is CASGGTSGDYNEQFF. In DNA, the CDR3 is TGTGCCAGCGGTGGGACTAGCGGGGATTACAATGAGCAGTTCTTC.

The rearrangement uses TRBV7-9 and TRBJ1-2, with no clear D. The CDR3 sequence is 13 residues long. V was cut by 6 bases and J by 0 bases, with 8 bases left in between. The V gene's germline CDR1 is SEHNR and CDR2 FQNEAQ (reference sequence). The CDR3 nucleotides read TGTGCCAGCAGTCTAAATGCTAACTATGGCTACACCTTC. Translation: CASSLNANYGYTF. The complete variable domain, with remaining parts taken from reference TRBV7-9 and TRBJ1-2, reads DTGVSQNPRHKITKRGQNVTFRCDPISEHNRLYWYRQTLGQGPEFLTYFQNEAQLEKSRLLSDRFSAERPKGSFSTLEIQRTEQGDSAMYLCASSLNANYGYTFGSGTRLTVV.

Comment on this clonotype: This could be a read error, since a much larger clone is one nucleotide away. V is TRBV29-1 and J is TRBJ2-3; tentatively, D is TRBD2 (6 bases). The CDR3 consists of 15 residues. Germline values: CDR1 SQVTM, CDR2 ANQGSEA. The DNA of the CDR3 is TGCAGCGTTGATTCCGGGATTACTAGCACAGATGCGCAGTATTTT. It specifies CSVDSGITSTDAQYF.

This clonotype was seen many times. The chain carries TRBV5-1 and TRBJ1-2; D uncertain. V gave up 0 bases and J gave up 0 bases, with 6 bases separating them. The CDR3 is 14 residues long. Looked up from germline, CDR1 is SGHRS and CDR2 is YFSETQ. CDR3 residues: CASSLDSSNYGYTF. CDR3 nucleotides: TGCGCCAGCAGCTTGGACAGTTCTAACTATGGCTACACCTTC.